The 15 T cell receptor beta chains below all came from one sample that was sequenced in a study of blood T cell repertoires in COVID-19. This table comes from immunoSEQ multiplex PCR, and its TCRdb copy is limited to in-frame clones, with some not included. Of 450,000 to 500,000 clones in the sample, about 85% were seen once. The sample consisted of PBMCs or T cells enriched from blood (not recorded which). The receptor source for this set is a woman between 55 and 75 years old who had recovered from COVID-19.

V is TRBV20-1 and J is TRBJ2-1; D is uncertain. From germline, CDR1 is DFQATT and CDR2 SNEGSKA (reference sequence). This CDR3 has 11 residues. Deletions cut 5 bases from V and 8 bases from J, with 10 bases between. CDR3 sequence (DNA): TGCAGTGCTCCCCGTAGTGATGAGCAGTTCTTC. Its translation: CSAPRSDEQFF.

V gene TRBV29-1 combines with J gene TRBJ1-2, with D tentatively TRBD1 (5 bases). The V end was cut by 6 bases, the J end by 2 bases, with 13 bases between. Germline values: CDR1 SQVTM, CDR2 ANQGSEA. This CDR3 is built from 13 residues. CDR3 sequence reads: CSVLDRLNYGYTF. The CDR3 DNA reads as TGCAGCGTCCTAGACAGACTGAACTATGGCTACACCTTC.

This sequence joins TRBV18 and TRBJ2-3; the D gene is possibly TRBD1 (6 bases). This CDR3 contains 16 residues. The germline V gene encodes CDR1 KGHSH and CDR2 LQKENI. Trimming took off 3 bases at V and 1 base at J, with 14 bases between the two ends. The CDR3 region has the DNA TGTGCCAGCTCACCCCCTCGACAGGCCCGCACAGATACGCAGTATTTT. Encoded protein: CASSPPRQARTDTQYF.

This clone is a singleton in its sample. The V and J genes are TRBV10-3 and TRBJ2-3, with 8 nucleotides matching TRBD2. CDR3 length equals 15 residues. Trimming cost V 11 bases and J 1 base; bases outside gene matches: 11. CDR1 and CDR2 (germline): ENHRY, SYGVKD. CDR3 loop: CASRRDSGGTDTQYF. The CDR3 DNA reads TGTGCCTCTAGGCGGGATAGCGGGGGCACAGATACGCAGTATTTT.

The V gene is TRBV6-5, the J gene TRBJ2-7; tentatively, D is TRBD1 (6 bases). CDR3 length equals 15 residues. The V gene lost 6 bases and the J gene lost 3 bases, with 18 bases spanning the gap. CDR1 and CDR2 from the germline V gene are MNHEY and SVGAGI. The CDR3 sequence: CASRPYSQGFYEQYV. CDR3 coding DNA: TGTGCCAGCAGACCTTACAGTCAGGGGTTCTACGAGCAGTACGTC.

The chain joins TRBV5-1 to TRBJ2-3, with a possible D match to TRBD2 (7 bases). CDR1 SGHRS and CDR2 YFSETQ come from the germline V gene. With 1 base removed from V and 4 bases from J, the gap between germline ends came to 13 bases. The CDR3 length is 15 residues. The CDR3 DNA is TGCGCCAGCAGCTTGCTCGCGGGGGCCTCAGATACGCAGTATTTT. Translated, it gives CASSLLAGASDTQYF.

The chain combines TRBV6-5 with TRBJ1-1; a possible D gene is TRBD1 (5 bases). CDR3 length: 15 residues. Germline V CDR1 and CDR2: MNHEY, SVGAGI. V was trimmed by 8 bases and J by 4 bases, leaving 20 bases between them. The chain's CDR3 is CASLPGGAGFTEAFF. CDR3 coding DNA: TGTGCCAGCCTTCCTGGCGGGGCGGGTTTCACTGAAGCTTTCTTT.

This sequence joins TRBV29-1 and TRBJ2-1; 9 bases fit TRBD1. The CDR3 spans 12 residues. Trimming cost V 6 bases and J 12 bases; bases outside gene matches: 9. CDR1 is SQVTM and CDR2 is ANQGSEA in the germline V gene. The CDR3 protein is CSVINTGGAQFF. The CDR3 DNA is TGCAGCGTGATTAATACAGGGGGCGCGCAGTTCTTC.

The genes are TRBV6-1 and TRBJ1-1, with 7 bases fitting TRBD1. The V gene end was trimmed by 4 bases and the J gene end by 0 bases; junction bases not matched to a gene: 8. Germline assignment: CDR1 MNHNS and CDR2 SASEGT. The CDR3 is 16 amino acids. The CDR3, as DNA: TGTGCCAGCAGTGTTCACGGGACAGATATGAACACTGAAGCTTTCTTT. Translation gives CASSVHGTDMNTEAFF.

V gene TRBV28 combines with J gene TRBJ1-1, with TRBD1 identical over 8 bases. Germline V lookup: CDR1 MDHEN, CDR2 SYDVKM. After removal of 0 bases from V and 5 bases from J, the junction contained 8 bases not matched to a gene. This CDR3 is 16 amino acids long. The CDR3 reads CASSLWMGQDGTEAFF. CDR3 DNA: TGTGCCAGCAGTTTATGGATGGGACAGGACGGTACTGAAGCTTTCTTT.

The rearrangement links TRBV6-5 to TRBJ1-2, with 10 positions matching TRBD1. Germline V gives CDR1 MNHEY, CDR2 SVGAGI. The CDR3 extends over 15 amino acids. The V segment lost 4 bases and the J segment 4 bases; nucleotides outside the gene matches: 6. DNA of the CDR3: TGTGCCAGCAGTTCAAGGGGACAGGGGAGCTATGGCTACACCTTC. Amino acids: CASSSRGQGSYGYTF.

This rearrangement joins TRBV6-5 to TRBJ1-4, with TRBD1 as a possible D gene (5 bases). The V end lost 6 bases, the J end lost 8 bases, and 19 bases lay between the germline ends. Germline CDR1 MNHEY, CDR2 SVGAGI. This CDR3 comprises 15 residues. As DNA, the CDR3 is TGTGCCAGCAGATGGTCCCCTCAGGGCGGCGAAAAACTGTTTTTT. This encodes CASRWSPQGGEKLFF.

This rearrangement joins TRBV5-1 to TRBJ2-5, with 7 bases fitting TRBD2. The V gene end was trimmed by 1 base and the J gene end by 0 bases; junction bases not matched to a gene: 6. The CDR3 length is 16 residues. Germline V gives CDR1 SGHRS, CDR2 YFSETQ. The CDR3 DNA reads as TGCGCCAGCAGCTTGCGAAGCGGGGTGTACCAAGAGACCCAGTACTTC. Translating it yields CASSLRSGVYQETQYF. Supplemented by reference TRBV5-1 and TRBJ2-5, the full variable domain reads KAGVTQTPRYLIKTRGQQVTLSCSPISGHRSVSWYQQTPGQGLQFLFEYFSETQRNKGNFPGRFSGRQFSNSRSEMNVSTLELGDSALYLCASSLRSGVYQETQYFGPGTRLLVL.

This chain joins TRBV27 and TRBJ2-2, with TRBD2 matching 9 bases. CDR3 length equals 16 residues. V lost 5 bases and J lost 7; bases outside the gene matches: 11. Germline V CDR1 and CDR2: MNHEY, SMNVEV (reference sequence). This CDR3 is CASSGYLAGQSGELFF. The DNA for the CDR3 is TGTGCCAGCAGTGGATACCTAGCGGGGCAGAGCGGGGAGCTGTTTTTT.

The gene calls are TRBV6-2 or TRBV6-3 and TRBJ1-3, with a tentative D call TRBD1 (6 bases). The CDR3 totals 14 residues. Trimming removed 0 bases from V and 4 bases from J, with 7 bases in between. Germline V gene lookup returns CDR1 MNHEY and CDR2 SVGEGT. The CDR3 region is CASSYSDRGNTIYF. CDR3 DNA: TGTGCCAGCAGTTACTCAGACAGGGGAAACACCATATATTTT.